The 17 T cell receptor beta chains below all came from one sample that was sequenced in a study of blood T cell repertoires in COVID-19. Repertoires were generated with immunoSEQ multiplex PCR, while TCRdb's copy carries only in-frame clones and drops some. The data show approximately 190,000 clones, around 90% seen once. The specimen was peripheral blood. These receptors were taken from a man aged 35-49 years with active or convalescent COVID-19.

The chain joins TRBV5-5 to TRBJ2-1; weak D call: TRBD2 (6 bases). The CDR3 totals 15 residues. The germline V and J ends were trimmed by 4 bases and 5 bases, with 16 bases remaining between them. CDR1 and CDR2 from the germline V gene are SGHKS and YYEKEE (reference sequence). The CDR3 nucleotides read TGTGCCAGCAGCCGCCGGGAGTCCAGGAACAATGAGCAGTTCTTC. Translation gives CASSRRESRNNEQFF. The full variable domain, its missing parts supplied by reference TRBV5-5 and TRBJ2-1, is DAGVTQSPTHLIKTRGQQVTLRCSPISGHKSVSWYQQVLGQGPQFIFQYYEKEERGRGNFPDRFSARQFPNYSSELNVNALLLGDSALYLCASSRRESRNNEQFFGPGTRLTVL.

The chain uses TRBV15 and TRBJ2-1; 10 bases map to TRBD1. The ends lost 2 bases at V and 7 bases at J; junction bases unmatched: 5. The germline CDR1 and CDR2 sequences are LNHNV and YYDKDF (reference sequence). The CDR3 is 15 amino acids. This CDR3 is CATSRRPDRGNEQFF. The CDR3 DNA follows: TGTGCCACCAGCAGACGACCGGACAGGGGGAATGAGCAGTTCTTC.

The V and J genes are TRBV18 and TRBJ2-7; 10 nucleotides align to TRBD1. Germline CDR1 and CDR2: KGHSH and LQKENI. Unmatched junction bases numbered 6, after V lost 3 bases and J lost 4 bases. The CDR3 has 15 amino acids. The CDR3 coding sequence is TGTGCCAGCTCACCTATGACAGGGGGCGAGTACGAGCAGTACTTC. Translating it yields CASSPMTGGEYEQYF.

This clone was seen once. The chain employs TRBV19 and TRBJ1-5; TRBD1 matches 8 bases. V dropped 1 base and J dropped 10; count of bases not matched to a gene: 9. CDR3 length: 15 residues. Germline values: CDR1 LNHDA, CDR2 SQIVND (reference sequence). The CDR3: CASSIGAGGFEPQHF. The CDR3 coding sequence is TGTGCCAGTAGTATAGGGGCAGGGGGCTTTGAACCCCAGCATTTT.

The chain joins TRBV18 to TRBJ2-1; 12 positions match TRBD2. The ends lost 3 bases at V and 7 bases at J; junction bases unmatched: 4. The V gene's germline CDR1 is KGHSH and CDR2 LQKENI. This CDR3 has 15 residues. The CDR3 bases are TGTGCCAGCTCACCGCTAGCGGGGGGGCAGAATGAGCAGTTCTTC. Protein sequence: CASSPLAGGQNEQFF.

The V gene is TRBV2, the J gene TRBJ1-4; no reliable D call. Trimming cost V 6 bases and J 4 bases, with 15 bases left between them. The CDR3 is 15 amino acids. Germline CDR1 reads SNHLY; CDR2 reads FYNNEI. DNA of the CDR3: TGTGCCAGCAGCCCATCCGGTGGTGGTAATGAAAAACTGTTTTTT. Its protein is CASSPSGGGNEKLFF.

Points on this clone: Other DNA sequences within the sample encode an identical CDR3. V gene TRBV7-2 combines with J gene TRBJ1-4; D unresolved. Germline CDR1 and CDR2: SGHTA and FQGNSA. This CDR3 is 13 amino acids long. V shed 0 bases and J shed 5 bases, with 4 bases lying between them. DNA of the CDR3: TGTGCCAGCAGCTTAGCCAGAAATGAAAAACTGTTTTTT. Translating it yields CASSLARNEKLFF.

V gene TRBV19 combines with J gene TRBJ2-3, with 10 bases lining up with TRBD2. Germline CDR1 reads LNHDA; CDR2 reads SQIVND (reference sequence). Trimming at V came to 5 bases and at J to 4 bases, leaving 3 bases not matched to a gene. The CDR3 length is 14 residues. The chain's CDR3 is CASSSTSGSDTQYF. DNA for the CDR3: TGTGCCAGTAGTTCGACTAGCGGGTCAGATACGCAGTATTTT.

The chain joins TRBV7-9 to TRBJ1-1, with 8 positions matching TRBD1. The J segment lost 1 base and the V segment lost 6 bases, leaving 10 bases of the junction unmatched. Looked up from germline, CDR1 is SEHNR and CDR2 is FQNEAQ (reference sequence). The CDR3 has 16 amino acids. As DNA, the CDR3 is TGTGCCAGCAGTCGTACAACAGGGACAGGGAACACTGAAGCTTTCTTT. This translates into CASSRTTGTGNTEAFF.

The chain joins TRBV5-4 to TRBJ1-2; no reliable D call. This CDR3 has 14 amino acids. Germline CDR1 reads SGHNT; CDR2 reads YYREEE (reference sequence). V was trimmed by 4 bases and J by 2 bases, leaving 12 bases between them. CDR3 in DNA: TGTGCCAGCAGCACCAAAACAGCCAACTATGGCTACACCTTC. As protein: CASSTKTANYGYTF.

The CDR3 sequence is CASSIAPGQGVNQPQHF. The CDR3 coding sequence is TGTGCCAGTAGTATAGCTCCGGGACAGGGCGTCAATCAGCCCCAGCATTTT. The chain couples TRBV19 to TRBJ1-5, with 9 bases identical to TRBD1. Germline V gives CDR1 LNHDA, CDR2 SQIVND (reference sequence). This CDR3 contains 17 residues. V gave up 1 base and J gave up 3 bases; unmatched junction bases: 7. Together with reference TRBV19 and TRBJ1-5, the CDR3 gives the full variable domain: DGGITQSPKYLFRKEGQNVTLSCEQNLNHDAMYWYRQDPGQGLRLIYYSQIVNDFQKGDIAEGYSVSREKKESFPLTVTSAQKNPTAFYLCASSIAPGQGVNQPQHFGDGTRLSIL.

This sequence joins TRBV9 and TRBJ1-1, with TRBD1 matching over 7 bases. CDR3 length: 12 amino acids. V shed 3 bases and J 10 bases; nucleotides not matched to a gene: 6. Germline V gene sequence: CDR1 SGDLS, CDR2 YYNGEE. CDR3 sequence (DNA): TGTGCCAGCAGCGATACAGGGGAGAGAGCTTTCTTT. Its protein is CASSDTGERAFF. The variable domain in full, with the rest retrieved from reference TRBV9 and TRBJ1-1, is DSGVTQTPKHLITATGQRVTLRCSPRSGDLSVYWYQQSLDQGLQFLIQYYNGEERAKGNILERFSAQQFPDLHSELNLSSLELGDSALYFCASSDTGERAFFGQGTRLTVV.

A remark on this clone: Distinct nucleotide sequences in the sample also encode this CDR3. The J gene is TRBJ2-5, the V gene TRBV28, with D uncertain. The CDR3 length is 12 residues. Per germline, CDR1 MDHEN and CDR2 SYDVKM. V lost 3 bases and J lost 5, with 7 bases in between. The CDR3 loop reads CASSFYAETQYF. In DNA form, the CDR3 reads TGTGCCAGCAGTTTTTATGCGGAGACCCAGTACTTC.

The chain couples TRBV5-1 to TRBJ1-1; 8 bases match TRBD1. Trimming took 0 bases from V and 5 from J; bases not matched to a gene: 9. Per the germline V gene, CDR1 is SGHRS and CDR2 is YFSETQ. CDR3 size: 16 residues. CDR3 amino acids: CASSLGWQGAITEAFF. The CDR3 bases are TGCGCCAGCAGCTTGGGGTGGCAGGGGGCGATAACTGAAGCTTTCTTT.

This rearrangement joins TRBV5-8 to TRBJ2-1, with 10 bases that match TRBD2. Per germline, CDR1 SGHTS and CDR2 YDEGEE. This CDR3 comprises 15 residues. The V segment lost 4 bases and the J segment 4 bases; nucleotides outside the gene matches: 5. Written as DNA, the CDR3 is TGTGCCAGCAGCATCGGGACTAGCGAGTACAATGAGCAGTTCTTC. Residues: CASSIGTSEYNEQFF.

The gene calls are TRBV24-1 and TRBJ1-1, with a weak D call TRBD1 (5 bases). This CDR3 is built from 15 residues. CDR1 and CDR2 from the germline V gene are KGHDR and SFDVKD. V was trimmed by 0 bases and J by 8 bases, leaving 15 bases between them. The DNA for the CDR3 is TGTGCCACCAGTGATTTGAGGGCAGGGCGGGAAGAAGCTTTCTTT. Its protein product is CATSDLRAGREEAFF.

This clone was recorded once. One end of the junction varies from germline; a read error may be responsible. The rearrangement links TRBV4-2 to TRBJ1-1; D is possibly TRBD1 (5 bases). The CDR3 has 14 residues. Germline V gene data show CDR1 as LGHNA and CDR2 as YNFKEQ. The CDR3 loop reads CASSQEKGNSEAFF. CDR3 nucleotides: TGTGCCAGCAGCCAAGAGAAGGGGAACTCTGAAGCTTTCTTT.